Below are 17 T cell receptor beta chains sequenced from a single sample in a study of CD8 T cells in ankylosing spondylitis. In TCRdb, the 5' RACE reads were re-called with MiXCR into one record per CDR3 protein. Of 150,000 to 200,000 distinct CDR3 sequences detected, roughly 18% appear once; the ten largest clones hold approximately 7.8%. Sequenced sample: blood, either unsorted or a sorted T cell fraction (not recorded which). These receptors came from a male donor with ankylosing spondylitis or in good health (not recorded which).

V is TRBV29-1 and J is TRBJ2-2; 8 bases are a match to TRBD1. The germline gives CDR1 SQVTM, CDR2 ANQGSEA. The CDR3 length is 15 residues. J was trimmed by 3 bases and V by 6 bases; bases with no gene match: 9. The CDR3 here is CSVGRQGWHTGELFF. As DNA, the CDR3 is TGCAGCGTGGGGAGACAGGGGTGGCACACCGGGGAGCTGTTTTTT.

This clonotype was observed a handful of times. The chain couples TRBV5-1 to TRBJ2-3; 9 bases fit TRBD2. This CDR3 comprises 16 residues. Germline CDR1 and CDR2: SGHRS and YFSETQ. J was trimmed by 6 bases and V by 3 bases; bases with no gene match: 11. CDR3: CASSSGTSSAADTQYF. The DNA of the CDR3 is TGCGCCAGCAGCTCCGGGACTAGCTCCGCCGCGGATACGCAGTATTTT.

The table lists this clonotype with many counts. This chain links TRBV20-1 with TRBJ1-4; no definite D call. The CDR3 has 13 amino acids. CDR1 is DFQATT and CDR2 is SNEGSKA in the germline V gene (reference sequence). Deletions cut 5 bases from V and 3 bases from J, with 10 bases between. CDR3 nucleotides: TGCAGTGCTCCATCGGGGTCTAATGAAAAACTGTTTTTT. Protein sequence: CSAPSGSNEKLFF.

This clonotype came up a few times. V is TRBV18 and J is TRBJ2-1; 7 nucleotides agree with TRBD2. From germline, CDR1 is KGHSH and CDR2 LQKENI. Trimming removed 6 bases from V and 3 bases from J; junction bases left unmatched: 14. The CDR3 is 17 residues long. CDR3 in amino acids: CASSPSASSGSYNEQFF. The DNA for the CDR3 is TGTGCCAGCTCTCCCAGTGCCTCTAGCGGCAGCTACAATGAGCAGTTCTTC.

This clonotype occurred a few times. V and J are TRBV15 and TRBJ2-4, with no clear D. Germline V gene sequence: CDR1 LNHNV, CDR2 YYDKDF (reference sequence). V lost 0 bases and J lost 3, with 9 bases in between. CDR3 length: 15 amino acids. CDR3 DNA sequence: TGTGCCACCAGCAGAGATAACAGCGACAAAAACATTCAGTACTTC. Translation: CATSRDNSDKNIQYF.

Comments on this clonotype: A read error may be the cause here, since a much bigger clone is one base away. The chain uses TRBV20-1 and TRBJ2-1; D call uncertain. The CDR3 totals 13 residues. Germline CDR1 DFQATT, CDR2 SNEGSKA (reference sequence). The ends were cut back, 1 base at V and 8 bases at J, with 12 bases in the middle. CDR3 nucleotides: TGCAGTGCTAGAGTGGGCTCCAAGGATGAGCAGTTCTTC. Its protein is CSARVGSKDEQFF.

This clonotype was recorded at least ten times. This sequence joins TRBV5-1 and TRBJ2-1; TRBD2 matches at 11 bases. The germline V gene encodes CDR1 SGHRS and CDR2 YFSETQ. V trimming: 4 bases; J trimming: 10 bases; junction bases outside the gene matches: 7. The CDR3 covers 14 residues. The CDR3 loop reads CASSPTSGSGEQFF. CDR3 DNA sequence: TGCGCCAGCAGCCCAACTAGCGGGAGCGGAGAGCAGTTCTTC.

The CDR3 sequence: CASSLRGLAGVYEQFF. CDR3 in DNA: TGTGCCAGCAGTTTAAGAGGACTAGCGGGAGTCTATGAGCAGTTCTTC. The chain joins TRBV28 to TRBJ2-1, with 13 bases matching TRBD2. The CDR3 loop spans 16 amino acids. Germline V gene sequence: CDR1 MDHEN, CDR2 SYDVKM. The J segment lost 8 bases and the V segment lost 2 bases, leaving 6 bases of the junction unmatched. The variable domain in full, completed from reference TRBV28 and TRBJ2-1, reads DVKVTQSSRYLVKRTGEKVFLECVQDMDHENMFWYRQDPGLGLRLIYFSYDVKMKEKGDIPEGYSVSREKKERFSLILESASTNQTSMYLCASSLRGLAGVYEQFFGPGTRLTVL.

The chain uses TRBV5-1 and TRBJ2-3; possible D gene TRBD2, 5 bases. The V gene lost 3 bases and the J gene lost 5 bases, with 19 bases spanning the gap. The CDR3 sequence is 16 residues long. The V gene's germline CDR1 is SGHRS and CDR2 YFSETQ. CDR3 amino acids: CASSSGSGSVGDTQYF. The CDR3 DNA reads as TGCGCCAGCAGCTCCGGGTCGGGATCGGTGGGAGATACGCAGTATTTT.

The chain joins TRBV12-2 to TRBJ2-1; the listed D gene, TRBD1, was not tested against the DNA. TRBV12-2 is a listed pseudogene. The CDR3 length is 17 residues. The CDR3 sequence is CASRTIEGRTSYNEQFF. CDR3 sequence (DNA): TGTGCAAGTCGCACCATAGAGGGGCGGACCTCCTACAATGAGCAGTTCTTC.

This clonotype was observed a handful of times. CDR3 residues: CASSFPSAGVNTEAFF. The CDR3 coding sequence is TGTGCCAGCAGCTTCCCCTCGGCAGGGGTGAACACTGAAGCTTTCTTT. The rearrangement uses TRBV7-2 and TRBJ1-1, with D tentatively TRBD1 (6 bases). The CDR3 covers 16 residues. Trimming shortened V by 3 bases and J by 0 bases, and 14 bases separated the two germline ends. From germline, CDR1 is SGHTA and CDR2 FQGNSA.

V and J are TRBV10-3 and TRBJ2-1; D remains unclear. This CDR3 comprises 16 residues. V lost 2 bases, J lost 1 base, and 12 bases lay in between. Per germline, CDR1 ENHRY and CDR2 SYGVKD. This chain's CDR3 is CAISEGGSRSYNEQFF. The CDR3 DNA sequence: TGTGCCATCAGTGAGGGTGGTTCCCGATCCTACAATGAGCAGTTCTTC.

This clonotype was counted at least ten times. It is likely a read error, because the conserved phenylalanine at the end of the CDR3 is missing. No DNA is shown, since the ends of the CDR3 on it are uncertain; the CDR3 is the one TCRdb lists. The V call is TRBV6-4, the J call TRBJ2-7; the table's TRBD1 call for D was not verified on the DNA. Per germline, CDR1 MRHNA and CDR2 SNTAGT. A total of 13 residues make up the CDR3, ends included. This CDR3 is CASSEKDRPYLRA.

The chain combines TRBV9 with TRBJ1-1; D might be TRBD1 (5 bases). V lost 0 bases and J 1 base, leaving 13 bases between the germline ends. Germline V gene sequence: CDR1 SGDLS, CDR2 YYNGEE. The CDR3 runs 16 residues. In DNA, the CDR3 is TGTGCCAGCAGCGTAGGACTCCGAACAGGGAACACTGAAGCTTTCTTT. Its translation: CASSVGLRTGNTEAFF.

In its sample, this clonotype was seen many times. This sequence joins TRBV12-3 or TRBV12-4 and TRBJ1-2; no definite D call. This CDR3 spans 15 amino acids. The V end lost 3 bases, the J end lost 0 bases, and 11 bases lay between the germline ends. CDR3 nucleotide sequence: TGTGCCAGCAGTTTCGGAGCGATAGCTAACTATGGCTACACCTTC. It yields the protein CASSFGAIANYGYTF.

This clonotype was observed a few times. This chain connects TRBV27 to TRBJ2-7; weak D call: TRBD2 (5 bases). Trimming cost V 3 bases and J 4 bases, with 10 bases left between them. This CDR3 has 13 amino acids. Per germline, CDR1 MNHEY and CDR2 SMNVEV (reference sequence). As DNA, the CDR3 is TGTGCCAGCAGTTTTACAGAGGGATACGAGCAGTACTTC. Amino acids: CASSFTEGYEQYF.

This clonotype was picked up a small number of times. The CDR3 nucleotides are TGCGCCAGCAGCCCCAGGGGGGGGGACACTGAAGCTTTCTTT. This sequence encodes CASSPRGGDTEAFF. The chain couples TRBV5-1 to TRBJ1-1; 7 bases align to TRBD1. The CDR3 runs to 14 residues. The trim removed 4 bases at V and 3 bases at J, leaving 6 bases unmatched. The germline V gene has CDR1 SGHRS and CDR2 YFSETQ. The full variable domain, rest sourced from reference TRBV5-1 and TRBJ1-1, is KAGVTQTPRYLIKTRGQQVTLSCSPISGHRSVSWYQQTPGQGLQFLFEYFSETQRNKGNFPGRFSGRQFSNSRSEMNVSTLELGDSALYLCASSPRGGDTEAFFGQGTRLTVV.